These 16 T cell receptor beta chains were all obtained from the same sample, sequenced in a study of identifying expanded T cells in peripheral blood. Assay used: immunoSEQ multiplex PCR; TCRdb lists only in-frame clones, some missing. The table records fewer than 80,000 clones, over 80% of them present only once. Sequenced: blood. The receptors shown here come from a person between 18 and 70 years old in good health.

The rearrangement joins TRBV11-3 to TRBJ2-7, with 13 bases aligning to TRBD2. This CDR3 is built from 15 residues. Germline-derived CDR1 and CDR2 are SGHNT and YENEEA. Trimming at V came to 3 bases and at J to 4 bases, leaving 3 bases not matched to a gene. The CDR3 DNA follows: TGTGCCAGCAGCTTCCCGACTAGCGGGAGGTACGAGCAGTACTTC. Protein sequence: CASSFPTSGRYEQYF. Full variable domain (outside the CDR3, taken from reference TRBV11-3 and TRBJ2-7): EAGVVQSPRYKIIEKKQPVAFWCNPISGHNTLYWYLQNLGQGPELLIRYENEEAVDDSQLPKDRFSAERLKGVDSTLKIQPAELGDSAVYLCASSFPTSGRYEQYFGPGTRLTVT.

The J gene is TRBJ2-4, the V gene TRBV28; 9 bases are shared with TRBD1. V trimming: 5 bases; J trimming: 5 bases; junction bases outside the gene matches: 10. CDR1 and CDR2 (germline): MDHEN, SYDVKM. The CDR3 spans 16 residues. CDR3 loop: CASSLVQGAIENIQYF. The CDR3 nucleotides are TGTGCCAGCAGTCTCGTACAGGGGGCGATAGAAAACATTCAGTACTTC. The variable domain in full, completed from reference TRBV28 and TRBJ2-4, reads DVKVTQSSRYLVKRTGEKVFLECVQDMDHENMFWYRQDPGLGLRLIYFSYDVKMKEKGDIPEGYSVSREKKERFSLILESASTNQTSMYLCASSLVQGAIENIQYFGAGTRLSVL.

DNA for the CDR3: TGTGCCAGCAGCCAAGATAGGGACAGTCGTGATGAAAAACTGTTTTTT. Translated, it gives CASSQDRDSRDEKLFF. The chain combines TRBV4-2 with TRBJ1-4; 7 bases fit TRBD1. Germline-derived CDR1 and CDR2 are LGHNA and YNFKEQ. This CDR3 is 16 amino acids long. V lost 0 bases to trimming and J lost 6 bases; unmatched junction nucleotides: 7.

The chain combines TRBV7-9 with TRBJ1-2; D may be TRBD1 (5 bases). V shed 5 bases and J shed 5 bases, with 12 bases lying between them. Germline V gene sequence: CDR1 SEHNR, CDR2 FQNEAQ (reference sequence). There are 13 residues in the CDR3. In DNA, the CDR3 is TGTGCCAGCAGCCGGGGGTCTAGATATGGCTACACCTTC. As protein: CASSRGSRYGYTF.

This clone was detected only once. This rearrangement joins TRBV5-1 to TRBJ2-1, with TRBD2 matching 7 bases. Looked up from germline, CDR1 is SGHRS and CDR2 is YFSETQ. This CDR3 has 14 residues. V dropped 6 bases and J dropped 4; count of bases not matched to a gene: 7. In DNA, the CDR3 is TGCGCCAGCAATAGACTAGCCGGGTACAATGAGCAGTTCTTC. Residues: CASNRLAGYNEQFF.

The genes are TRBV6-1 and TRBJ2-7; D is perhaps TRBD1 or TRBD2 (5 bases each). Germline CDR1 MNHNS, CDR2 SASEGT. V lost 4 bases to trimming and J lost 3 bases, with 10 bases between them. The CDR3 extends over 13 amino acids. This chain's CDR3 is CASSAGPIYEQYV. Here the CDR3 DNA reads TGTGCCAGCAGTGCGGGACCCATCTACGAGCAGTACGTC.

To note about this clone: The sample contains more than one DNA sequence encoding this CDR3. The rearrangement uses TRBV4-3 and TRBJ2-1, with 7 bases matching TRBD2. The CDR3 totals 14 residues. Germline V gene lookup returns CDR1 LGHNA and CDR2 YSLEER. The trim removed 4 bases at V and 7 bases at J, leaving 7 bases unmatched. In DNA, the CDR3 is TGCGCCAGCAGCCCTTGGACTAGTAATAATGAGCAGTTCTTC. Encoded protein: CASSPWTSNNEQFF.

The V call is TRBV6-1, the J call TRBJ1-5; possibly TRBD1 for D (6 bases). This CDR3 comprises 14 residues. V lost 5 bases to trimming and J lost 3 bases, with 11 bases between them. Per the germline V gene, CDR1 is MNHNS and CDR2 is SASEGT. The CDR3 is CASSSGAYNQPQHF. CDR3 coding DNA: TGTGCCAGCAGTTCAGGGGCGTACAATCAGCCCCAGCATTTT.

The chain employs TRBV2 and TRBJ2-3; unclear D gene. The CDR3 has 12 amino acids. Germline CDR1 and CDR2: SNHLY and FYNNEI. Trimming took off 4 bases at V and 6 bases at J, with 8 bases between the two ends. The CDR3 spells CASSAARDTQYF. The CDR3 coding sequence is TGTGCCAGCAGTGCCGCTAGGGATACGCAGTATTTT.

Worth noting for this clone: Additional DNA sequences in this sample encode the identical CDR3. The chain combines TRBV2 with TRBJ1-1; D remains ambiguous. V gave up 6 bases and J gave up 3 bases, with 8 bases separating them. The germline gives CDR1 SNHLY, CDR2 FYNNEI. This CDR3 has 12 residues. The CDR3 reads CASSIGHTEAFF. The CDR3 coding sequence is TGTGCCAGCAGCATCGGGCACACTGAAGCTTTCTTT. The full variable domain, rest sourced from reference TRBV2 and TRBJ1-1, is EPEVTQTPSHQVTQMGQEVILRCVPISNHLYFYWYRQILGQKVEFLVSFYNNEISEKSEIFDDQFSVERPDGSNFTLKIRSTKLEDSAMYFCASSIGHTEAFFGQGTRLTVV.

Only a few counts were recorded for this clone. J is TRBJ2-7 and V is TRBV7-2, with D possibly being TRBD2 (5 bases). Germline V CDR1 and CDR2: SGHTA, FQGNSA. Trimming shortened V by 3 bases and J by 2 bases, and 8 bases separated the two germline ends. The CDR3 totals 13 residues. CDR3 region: CASSFLGAYEQYF. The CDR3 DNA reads TGTGCCAGCAGCTTCTTGGGAGCCTACGAGCAGTACTTC. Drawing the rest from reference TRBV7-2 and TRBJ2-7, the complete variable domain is GAGVSQSPSNKVTEKGKDVELRCDPISGHTALYWYRQSLGQGLEFLIYFQGNSAPDKSGLPSDRFSAERTGGSVSTLTIQRTQQEDSAVYLCASSFLGAYEQYFGPGTRLTVT.

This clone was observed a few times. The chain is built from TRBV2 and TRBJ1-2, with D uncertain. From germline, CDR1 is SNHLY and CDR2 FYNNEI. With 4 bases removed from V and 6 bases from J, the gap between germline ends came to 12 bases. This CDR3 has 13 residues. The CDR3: CASSVLVWDGYTF. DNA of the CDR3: TGTGCCAGCAGTGTATTGGTGTGGGATGGCTACACCTTC.

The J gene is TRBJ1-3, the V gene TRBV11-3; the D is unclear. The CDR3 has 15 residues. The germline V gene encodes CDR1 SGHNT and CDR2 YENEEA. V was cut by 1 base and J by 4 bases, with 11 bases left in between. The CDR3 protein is CASSLAALGGNTIYF. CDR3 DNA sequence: TGTGCCAGCAGCTTAGCCGCCCTCGGGGGAAACACCATATATTTT. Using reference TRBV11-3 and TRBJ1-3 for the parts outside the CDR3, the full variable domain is EAGVVQSPRYKIIEKKQPVAFWCNPISGHNTLYWYLQNLGQGPELLIRYENEEAVDDSQLPKDRFSAERLKGVDSTLKIQPAELGDSAVYLCASSLAALGGNTIYFGEGSWLTVV.

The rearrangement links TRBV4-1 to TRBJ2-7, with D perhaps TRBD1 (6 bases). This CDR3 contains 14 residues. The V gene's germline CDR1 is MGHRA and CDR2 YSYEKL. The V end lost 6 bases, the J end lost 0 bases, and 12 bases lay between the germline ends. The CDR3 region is CASSWDTPSYEQYV. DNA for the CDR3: TGCGCCAGCAGTTGGGACACCCCCTCCTACGAGCAGTACGTC.

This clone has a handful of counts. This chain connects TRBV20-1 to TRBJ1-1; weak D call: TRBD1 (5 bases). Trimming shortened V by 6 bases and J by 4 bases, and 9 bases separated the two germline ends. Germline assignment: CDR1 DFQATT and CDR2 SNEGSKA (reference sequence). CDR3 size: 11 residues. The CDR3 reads CSAVGATEAFF. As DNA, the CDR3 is TGCAGTGCAGTAGGGGCCACTGAAGCTTTCTTT.

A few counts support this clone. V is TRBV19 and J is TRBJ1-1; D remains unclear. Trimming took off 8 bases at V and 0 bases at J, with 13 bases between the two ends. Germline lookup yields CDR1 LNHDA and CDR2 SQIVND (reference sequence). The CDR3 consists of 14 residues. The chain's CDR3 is CASRVEGLNTEAFF. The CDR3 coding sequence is TGTGCCAGTCGGGTCGAGGGCCTGAACACTGAAGCTTTCTTT.